Below are 15 T cell receptor beta chains sequenced from a single sample in a study of blood T cell repertoires in COVID-19. Sequencing was performed with immunoSEQ multiplex PCR; in TCRdb, only in-frame clones are kept and a portion is missing. This sample carries 200,000 to 250,000 clones, 80% of them seen once, and the ten largest clones take 5.5% to 7%. Sequencing was carried out using peripheral blood. These TCRs come from a woman aged 70-85 years with acute or convalescent COVID-19.

This clone was seen many times. The V call is TRBV28, the J call TRBJ1-1; D is uncertain. The CDR3 covers 14 residues. Trimming cost V 7 bases and J 3 bases, with 15 bases left between them. Germline V gene data show CDR1 as MDHEN and CDR2 as SYDVKM. For the CDR3, the DNA is TGTGCCAGCACCCTCCTACAGTGGGACACTGAAGCTTTCTTT. This codes for CASTLLQWDTEAFF.

This sequence joins TRBV7-9 and TRBJ2-6, with TRBD1 as a possible D gene (6 bases). The length of the CDR3 is 16 residues. The V gene's germline CDR1 is SEHNR and CDR2 FQNEAQ (reference sequence). Trimming pared 6 bases from V and 4 bases from J, leaving 16 bases between. CDR3 sequence reads: CASSQSQGTGANVLTF. CDR3 sequence (DNA): TGTGCCAGCAGTCAATCACAGGGTACCGGGGCCAACGTCCTGACTTTC.

This clone showed up just once. V usage is TRBV5-1 and J usage is TRBJ2-2; the D gene is possibly TRBD2 (7 bases). The CDR3 runs 15 residues. Trimming shortened V by 4 bases and J by 6 bases, and 16 bases separated the two germline ends. The germline CDR1 and CDR2 sequences are SGHRS and YFSETQ. The CDR3 DNA reads TGCGCCAGCAGCGTGGAGCTAGGGGGGGCCGGGGAGCTGTTTTTT. It is translated as CASSVELGGAGELFF.

The genes are TRBV2 and TRBJ1-4; 10 nucleotides line up with TRBD1. There are 13 residues in the CDR3. Unmatched junction bases numbered 7, after V lost 6 bases and J lost 12 bases. Germline CDR1 is SNHLY and CDR2 is FYNNEI. For the CDR3, the DNA is TGTGCCAGCAGCGACAGGGGGCGAAACGAACTGTTTTTT. This gives the protein CASSDRGRNELFF.

The chain has TRBV11-2 and TRBJ2-3; 7 positions match TRBD2. Germline assignment: CDR1 SGHAT and CDR2 FQNNGV. The CDR3 loop spans 17 amino acids. The V and J ends lost 5 bases and 4 bases, in that order; junction bases with no gene match: 15. CDR3 loop: CASSKALAAGGADTQYF. CDR3 sequence (DNA): TGTGCCAGCAGCAAAGCGCTAGCGGCCGGTGGGGCAGATACGCAGTATTTT. Combining the CDR3 with reference TRBV11-2 and TRBJ2-3 gives the whole variable domain EAGVAQSPRYKIIEKRQSVAFWCNPISGHATLYWYQQILGQGPKLLIQFQNNGVVDDSQLPKDRFSAERLKGVDSTLKIQPAKLEDSAVYLCASSKALAAGGADTQYFGPGTRLTVL.

This clone was detected a few times. The chain combines TRBV7-3 with TRBJ1-1, with 7 positions matching TRBD1. Trimming cost V 0 bases and J 0 bases; bases outside gene matches: 1. CDR1 is SGHTA, CDR2 FQGTGA, per germline. This CDR3 spans 15 amino acids. In DNA, the CDR3 is TGTGCCAGCAGCTTAACCGGGACAGTGAACACTGAAGCTTTCTTT. Protein product: CASSLTGTVNTEAFF.

The chain recombines TRBV28 with TRBJ1-5, with D possibly matching TRBD1 (5 bases). The CDR3 is 17 residues long. Trimming removed 3 bases from V and 0 bases from J, with 15 bases in between. CDR1 and CDR2 (germline): MDHEN, SYDVKM. This CDR3 is CASSFPPGGDSNQPQHF. CDR3 sequence (DNA): TGTGCCAGCAGTTTTCCACCGGGGGGGGATAGCAATCAGCCCCAGCATTTT.

The rearrangement links TRBV2 to TRBJ2-5; tentative D call: TRBD1 (5 bases). There are 12 residues in the CDR3. V shed 4 bases and J shed 4 bases, with 7 bases lying between them. The germline V gene has CDR1 SNHLY and CDR2 FYNNEI. CDR3 DNA sequence: TGTGCCAGCAGTGCCAGGGCAGAGACCCAGTACTTC. Translation: CASSARAETQYF.

This clone was picked up one time. This rearrangement joins TRBV5-1 to TRBJ1-2; unclear D gene. The germline gives CDR1 SGHRS, CDR2 YFSETQ. The length of the CDR3 is 13 residues. Deletions cut 0 bases from V and 3 bases from J, with 6 bases between. This CDR3 is CASSLDGDYGYTF. CDR3 bases: TGCGCCAGCAGCTTGGACGGAGACTATGGCTACACCTTC. Based on the CDR3 plus reference TRBV5-1 and TRBJ1-2, the full variable domain is KAGVTQTPRYLIKTRGQQVTLSCSPISGHRSVSWYQQTPGQGLQFLFEYFSETQRNKGNFPGRFSGRQFSNSRSEMNVSTLELGDSALYLCASSLDGDYGYTFGSGTRLTVV.

Only one count was recorded for this clone. The rearrangement uses TRBV18 and TRBJ2-7, with D possibly matching TRBD2 (5 bases). Germline V lookup: CDR1 KGHSH, CDR2 LQKENI. V was cut by 2 bases and J by 1 base, with 12 bases left in between. The CDR3 consists of 15 residues. CDR3 DNA sequence: TGTGCCAGCTCACCAAAACAACTAGGGTCCTACGAGCAGTACTTC. Amino acids: CASSPKQLGSYEQYF. The full variable domain, in which reference TRBV18 and TRBJ2-7 provide the parts outside the CDR3, is NAGVMQNPRHLVRRRGQEARLRCSPMKGHSHVYWYRQLPEEGLKFMVYLQKENIIDESGMPKERFSAEFPKEGPSILRIQQVVRGDSAAYFCASSPKQLGSYEQYFGPGTRLTVT.

CDR3 residues: CASSVLQVLPAFF. CDR3 DNA: TGTGCCAGCAGCGTCCTACAGGTACTCCCAGCTTTCTTT. V and J are TRBV2 and TRBJ1-1; perhaps TRBD1 as D (5 bases). CDR1 and CDR2 (germline): SNHLY, FYNNEI. V was pared by 6 bases and J by 10 bases, with 18 bases between. This CDR3 comprises 13 residues.

This rearrangement joins TRBV7-6 to TRBJ2-5; the D is unclear. Per the germline V gene, CDR1 is SGHVS and CDR2 is FNYEAQ. This CDR3 has 13 residues. V was shortened by 5 bases and J by 2 bases, with 9 bases between the two germline ends. CDR3 sequence: CASSLPYQETQYF. CDR3 DNA sequence: TGTGCCAGCAGCCTTCCTTATCAAGAGACCCAGTACTTC.

The CDR3 sequence: CSVYKTGTGVGYTF. The CDR3 DNA reads TGCAGCGTTTACAAGACCGGGACAGGGGTTGGCTACACCTTC. The chain employs TRBV29-1 and TRBJ1-2; 10 bases line up with TRBD1. Germline loops: CDR1 SQVTM, CDR2 ANQGSEA. This CDR3 is built from 14 residues. The junction had 10 bases not matched to a gene; V was cut back by 5 bases and J by 7 bases.

This chain joins TRBV24-1 and TRBJ1-2; 11 bases line up with TRBD1. Germline V CDR1 and CDR2: KGHDR, SFDVKD. After removal of 4 bases from V and 4 bases from J, the junction contained 7 bases not matched to a gene. The CDR3 contains 16 residues. The CDR3 nucleotides read TGTGCCACCAGTGACCCAGGACAGGGGGCAAGCTATGGCTACACCTTC. Encoded protein: CATSDPGQGASYGYTF.

The J gene is TRBJ2-3, the V gene TRBV3-1 (or the pseudogene TRBV3-2), with 7 bases identical to TRBD2. The J segment lost 10 bases and the V segment lost 0 bases, leaving 19 bases of the junction unmatched. This CDR3 spans 18 amino acids. The germline V gene encodes CDR1 LGHDT and CDR2 YNNKEL (reference sequence). As DNA, the CDR3 is TGTGCCAGCAGCCAAGATACGGGCGGGAGTACAAAGGCGGGTCCGCAGTATTTT. Translation gives CASSQDTGGSTKAGPQYF.